The clone carrying this TCR beta chain came up a few times. The antigen is undetermined. CDR1 is GTSNPN, CDR2 SVGIG, per germline (reference sequence). The CDR3 extends over 13 amino acids. The V gene lost 5 bases and the J gene lost 0 bases, with 10 bases spanning the gap. This specimen belongs to a study of T cell responses to AZD1222 COVID-19 vaccine. Overall study results and limits: Regions 160-218 and 743-854 dominated among vaccine-associated CD4 TCRs spanning spike. Repertoire sampling happened only post peak T cell response.

Sequenced by immunoSEQ multiplex PCR; TCRdb stores in-frame clones only, minus some. The data hold around 120,000 clones, with 70% to 90% observed a single time. The sequences come from peripheral blood, collected on day 0 of AZD1222 vaccination. The J gene is TRBJ1-1, the V gene TRBV30; D might be TRBD1 (5 bases). The sequence derives from an adult in good health. The CDR3 loop is CAWYTGMNTEAFF. The CDR3 DNA reads as TGTGCCTGGTACACAGGCATGAACACTGAAGCTTTCTTT.